What follows are 12 T cell receptor beta chains derived from one specimen sequenced in a study of blood T cell repertoires in COVID-19. Sequencing was performed with immunoSEQ multiplex PCR; in TCRdb, only in-frame clones are kept and a portion is missing. Here the sample spans fewer than 180,000 clones, about four fifths being singletons. Sequenced: peripheral blood. Receptor source: a man aged 65-85 years with acute or convalescent COVID-19.

This chain uses TRBV7-2 with TRBJ2-5, with 11 bases lining up with TRBD2. The CDR3 runs to 18 residues. V gave up 0 bases and J gave up 5 bases; unmatched junction bases: 11. Germline assignment: CDR1 SGHTA and CDR2 FQGNSA. CDR3 region: CASSLAVRTSGSGETQYF. DNA for the CDR3: TGTGCCAGCAGCTTAGCGGTTAGGACTAGCGGGTCTGGGGAGACCCAGTACTTC.

The J gene is TRBJ2-1, the V gene TRBV10-3, with 9 bases identical to TRBD1. The CDR3 spans 18 residues. V was pared by 2 bases and J by 4 bases, with 12 bases of the junction left unmatched. From germline, CDR1 is ENHRY and CDR2 SYGVKD. The CDR3 is CAISERGTGRLQYNEQFF. For the CDR3, the DNA is TGTGCCATCAGTGAGCGCGGGACAGGGCGTTTACAATACAATGAGCAGTTCTTC.

The chain uses TRBV5-8 and TRBJ1-2; no clear D gene. V was trimmed by 4 bases and J by 3 bases, leaving 4 bases between them. The CDR3 covers 11 residues. Germline lookup yields CDR1 SGHTS and CDR2 YDEGEE. The CDR3 nucleotides are TGTGCCAGCAGCGAGGACTATGGCTACACCTTC. This encodes CASSEDYGYTF.

CDR3 residues: CATKRRGLSGNTIYF. CDR3 nucleotides: TGTGCCACCAAAAGGAGGGGACTCTCTGGAAACACCATATATTTT. The genes are TRBV24-1 and TRBJ1-3; a possible D gene is TRBD1 (5 bases). Trimming removed 8 bases at V and 0 bases at J, with 13 bases between. The germline CDR1 and CDR2 sequences are KGHDR and SFDVKD. The CDR3 is made up of 15 amino acids.

Note on this clone: The sample contains more than one DNA sequence encoding this CDR3. This chain links TRBV5-4 with TRBJ1-2, with 9 bases lining up with TRBD1. CDR1 and CDR2 from the germline V gene are SGHNT and YYREEE (reference sequence). The CDR3 covers 14 residues. The ends lost 0 bases at V and 3 bases at J; junction bases unmatched: 0. The CDR3, as DNA: TGTGCCAGCAGCTTGGGGGACAGGGACTATGGCTACACCTTC. Its protein is CASSLGDRDYGYTF.

This clone was picked up a small number of times. The chain combines TRBV27 with TRBJ2-6; TRBD2 matches at 12 bases. The CDR3 loop spans 19 amino acids. Per germline, CDR1 MNHEY and CDR2 SMNVEV (reference sequence). The V gene end was trimmed by 5 bases and the J gene end by 0 bases; junction bases not matched to a gene: 8. CDR3 amino acids: CASSPGTSGFSSGANVLTF. The DNA for the CDR3 is TGTGCCAGCAGTCCAGGGACTAGCGGGTTCAGCTCTGGGGCCAACGTCCTGACTTTC.

The rearrangement uses TRBV6-6 and TRBJ1-5; no clear D. The CDR3 runs to 13 residues. The germline V gene encodes CDR1 MNHNY and CDR2 SVGAGI (reference sequence). V was shortened by 2 bases and J by 4 bases, with 6 bases between the two germline ends. The CDR3 bases are TGTGCCAGCAGTTACGGGCAGAATCAGCCCCAGCATTTT. This encodes CASSYGQNQPQHF.

CDR3 in amino acids: CASSWGNPGQGYEQYF. As DNA, the CDR3 is TGTGCCAGCAGTTGGGGGAACCCGGGACAGGGCTACGAGCAGTACTTC. The chain has TRBV27 and TRBJ2-7, with 9 nucleotides matching TRBD1. The germline gives CDR1 MNHEY, CDR2 SMNVEV (reference sequence). There are 16 residues in the CDR3. V lost 4 bases, J lost 3 bases, and 10 bases stayed unmatched.

The chain recombines TRBV7-9 with TRBJ1-1; D not certain. V lost 1 base and J 0 bases, leaving 3 bases between the germline ends. The V gene's germline CDR1 is SEHNR and CDR2 FQNEAQ (reference sequence). This CDR3 has 13 residues. This CDR3 is CASSLDMNTEAFF. The CDR3 nucleotides read TGTGCCAGCAGCTTAGATATGAACACTGAAGCTTTCTTT.

CDR3 DNA sequence: TGTGCCAGCAGCTCGACGGACAGTGATTCACCCCTCCACTTT. Translating it yields CASSSTDSDSPLHF. The chain is built from TRBV7-9 and TRBJ1-6, with a possible D match to TRBD1 (6 bases). CDR3 length: 14 amino acids. CDR1 and CDR2 from the germline V gene are SEHNR and FQNEAQ (reference sequence). Deletions cut 4 bases from V and 8 bases from J, with 12 bases between.

This chain connects TRBV27 to TRBJ1-6, with D possibly being TRBD1 (5 bases). Looked up from germline, CDR1 is MNHEY and CDR2 is SMNVEV (reference sequence). V was clipped by 0 bases and J by 0 bases, with 15 bases between them. The CDR3 totals 19 residues. The CDR3 DNA sequence: TGTGCCAGCAGTTTATCAAGGACACTTCTTAGCTCCTATAATTCACCCCTCCACTTT. Protein product: CASSLSRTLLSSYNSPLHF.

The chain couples TRBV18 to TRBJ1-5, with D unclear. Per the germline V gene, CDR1 is KGHSH and CDR2 is LQKENI. The V end was cut by 6 bases, the J end by 6 bases, with 9 bases between. The CDR3 spans 12 residues. Here the CDR3 DNA reads TGTGCCAGCTCCACTAGCGGTCAGCCCCAGCATTTT. Amino acid sequence: CASSTSGQPQHF.